Listed below are T cell receptor beta chains from one sample, sequenced in a study of PD-1 blockade in classical Hodgkin lymphoma. Method: immunoSEQ multiplex PCR; TCRdb's copy keeps in-frame clones and lacks some. Among roughly 8,500 clones listed, around 88% were seen once. This specimen was peripheral blood mononuclear cells (PBMCs), taken before the fourth cycle of nivolumab. The receptors were sampled from a human donor with classical Hodgkin lymphoma. Each CDR3 is given with its conserved first and last residue. The D gene is left open where the match is weak. Clone size is given for some rows only: seen once, a few or many times, or a class if the clone is expanded.

TRBJ2-1	TRBV15	17	medium-sized	NA	CATSREGLHSSYNEQFF	TGTGCCACCAGCAGAGAAGGCTTACATAGCTCCTACAATGAGCAGTTCTTC
TRBJ2-3	TRBV5-1	16	NA	TRBD1	CASSSQRTGSTDTQYF	TGCGCCAGCAGCTCGCAAAGGACAGGAAGCACAGATACGCAGTATTTT
TRBJ2-2	TRBV29-1	15	NA	NA	CSVGAQVEGTGELFF	TGCAGCGTTGGAGCACAGGTCGAAGGCACCGGGGAGCTGTTTTTT
TRBJ2-2	TRBV4-1	15	NA	NA	CASSQDELETGELFF	TGCGCCAGCAGCCAAGACGAGCTGGAAACCGGGGAGCTGTTTTTT
TRBJ1-2	TRBV5-4	14	few	TRBD1	CASSPSGTGGGGTF	TGTGCCAGCAGCCCCTCCGGGACAGGGGGCGGGGGCACCTTC
TRBJ2-7	TRBV11-2	15	NA	NA	CASSLTRAGNYEQYF	TGTGCCAGCAGCTTAACCAGGGCCGGGAACTACGAGCAGTACTTC
TRBJ1-1	TRBV10-2	14	NA	NA	CASSRGDLNTEAFF	TGCGCCAGCAGTAGAGGAGATCTGAACACTGAAGCTTTCTTT
TRBJ1-1	TRBV25-1	15	once	NA	CASSAIRSKDTEAFF	TGTGCCAGCAGCGCCATTAGGAGCAAGGACACTGAAGCTTTCTTT
TRBJ1-5	TRBV6-1	15	NA	NA	CASSDREASNQPQHF	TGTGCCAGCAGTGATCGTGAAGCTAGCAATCAGCCCCAGCATTTT
TRBJ1-2	TRBV29-1	11	few	NA	CSVDWLSGYTF	TGCAGCGTTGACTGGCTTAGCGGCTACACCTTC
TRBJ1-5	TRBV10-2	12	NA	NA	CASAKQGYRAHF	TGCGCCAGCGCCAAACAAGGCTATCGGGCGCATTTT
TRBJ2-7	TRBV5-1	12	once	NA	CASSLNSREQYF	TGCGCCAGCAGCCTCAACTCGAGAGAGCAGTACTTC
TRBJ2-1	TRBV6-5	14	few	NA	CASSYSDSYNEQFF	TGTGCCAGCAGTTACTCGGACAGTTACAATGAGCAGTTCTTC
TRBJ2-2	TRBV19	17	NA	TRBD1	CASRLAGTGVNTGELFF	TGTGCCAGTAGGTTGGCGGGGACAGGGGTCAACACCGGGGAGCTGTTTTTT
TRBJ2-3	TRBV4-1	17	few	TRBD2	CASSQVGGSRGTDTQYF	TGCGCCAGCAGCCAAGTAGGCGGGAGTAGGGGCACAGATACGCAGTATTTT
TRBJ2-7	TRBV5-1	18	NA	NA	CASSLVVSTRQTVYEQYF	TGCGCCAGCAGCTTGGTCGTTTCGACAAGGCAAACCGTATACGAGCAGTACTTC
TRBJ1-1	TRBV29-1	13	NA	NA	CSAGGGTPPEAFF	TGCAGCGCCGGAGGGGGAACCCCCCCTGAAGCTTTCTTT
TRBJ2-7	TRBV7-2	15	few	TRBD2	CASSSVAGGVFEQYF	TGTGCCAGCAGCTCGGTAGCGGGAGGGGTTTTCGAGCAGTACTTC
TRBJ2-2	TRBV6-5	14	once	NA	CASSYSTVPGELFF	TGTGCCAGCAGTTACTCGACGGTGCCCGGGGAGCTGTTTTTT
TRBJ2-5	TRBV5-1	14	once	TRBD2	CASSLRGRSETQYF	TGCGCCAGCAGCTTGCGCGGGAGGTCGGAGACCCAGTACTTC
TRBJ2-5	TRBV7-7	15	NA	NA	CASSLGAGVQETQYF	TGTGCCAGCAGCTTAGGTGCCGGAGTCCAAGAGACCCAGTACTTC
TRBJ1-4	TRBV28	15	medium-sized	NA	CASSWHRETNEKLFF	TGTGCCAGCAGTTGGCACAGGGAGACTAATGAAAAACTGTTTTTT
TRBJ1-5	TRBV7-9	14	NA	NA	CASSFGPSNQPQHF	TGTGCCAGCAGCTTCGGTCCGAGCAATCAGCCCCAGCATTTT
TRBJ2-1	TRBV5-4	15	NA	TRBD1	CASSDVGQGFYEQFF	TGTGCCAGCAGCGACGTGGGACAGGGTTTCTATGAGCAGTTCTTC
TRBJ1-3	TRBV30	13	NA	NA	CAWGLRSGNTIYF	TGTGCCTGGGGGCTTCGCTCTGGAAACACCATATATTTT
TRBJ2-1	TRBV20-1	11	NA	NA	CSARTHNEQFF	TGCAGTGCAAGGACCCACAATGAGCAGTTCTTC
TRBJ2-1	TRBV28	13	NA	NA	CASRDVSYNEQFF	TGTGCCAGCAGAGATGTCTCCTACAATGAGCAGTTCTTC
TRBJ2-7	TRBV20-1	11	NA	NA	CSGEGVREQYF	TGCAGTGGGGAGGGGGTACGGGAGCAGTACTTC
TRBJ1-3	TRBV7-2	15	few	NA	CASSLGPVSGNTIYF	TGTGCCAGCAGCTTGGGTCCGGTTTCTGGAAACACCATATATTTT
TRBJ2-7	TRBV11-2	15	NA	TRBD2	CASSPPSGSLGEQYF	TGTGCCAGCAGCCCGCCTAGCGGGAGTCTGGGGGAGCAGTACTTC
TRBJ1-6	TRBV10-3	13	NA	NA	CAAHSGTYSPLHF	TGTGCCGCCCATTCGGGGACGTATTCACCCCTCCACTTT
TRBJ2-3	TRBV6-1	15	once	NA	CASSEARSSTDTQYF	TGTGCCAGCAGTGAGGCGAGGTCTAGCACAGATACGCAGTATTTT
TRBJ2-1	TRBV14	17	NA	NA	CASSQVAGRGSYNEQFF	TGTGCCAGCAGCCAAGTAGCTGGGAGAGGCTCCTACAATGAGCAGTTCTTC
TRBJ2-1	TRBV30	13	NA	NA	CAWTRPGPFEQFF	TGTGCCTGGACTCGACCGGGACCTTTTGAGCAGTTCTTC
TRBJ2-5	TRBV28	13	medium-sized	NA	CASSPNRDETQYF	TGTGCCAGCAGTCCGAACAGGGACGAGACCCAGTACTTC
TRBJ2-4	TRBV29-1	14	once	TRBD2	CSVGGSGRGNIQYF	TGCAGCGTTGGGGGTAGCGGGAGGGGGAACATTCAGTACTTC
TRBJ2-5	TRBV29-1	16	NA	NA	CSVRAGRQTYQETQYF	TGCAGCGTTAGAGCTGGGAGACAGACTTACCAAGAGACCCAGTACTTC
TRBJ1-3	TRBV25-1	12	NA	NA	CASSGQGNTIYF	TGTGCCAGCAGTGGACAGGGAAACACCATATATTTT
TRBJ1-2	TRBV10-2	12	NA	TRBD1	CASSGTEYGYTF	TGCGCCAGCAGCGGGACAGAGTATGGCTACACCTTC
TRBJ2-2	TRBV9	15	NA	NA	CASSVVGSNTGELFF	TGTGCCAGCAGCGTAGTGGGCTCGAACACCGGGGAGCTGTTTTTT
TRBJ2-7	TRBV6-1	15	NA	NA	CAGGKGTPFSYEQYF	TGTGCCGGGGGGAAAGGGACACCCTTCTCCTACGAGCAGTACTTC
TRBJ2-1	TRBV19	16	NA	NA	CASSIGRSREDNEQFF	TGTGCCAGTAGTATAGGGAGGTCGAGAGAAGACAATGAGCAGTTCTTC
TRBJ2-3	TRBV4-1	15	once	TRBD1	CASSKTGALTDTQYF	TGCGCCAGCTCGAAAACAGGGGCGCTCACAGATACGCAGTATTTT
TRBJ2-1	TRBV13	17	NA	NA	CASSSHRQGPENNEQFF	TGTGCCAGCAGCTCCCACCGTCAAGGGCCGGAAAACAATGAGCAGTTCTTC
TRBJ2-3	TRBV29-1	14	NA	NA	CSVGEGGSTDTQYF	TGCAGCGTGGGGGAAGGGGGGAGCACAGATACGCAGTATTTT
TRBJ1-4	TRBV18	16	NA	NA	CASSPRGRATNEKLFF	TGTGCCAGCTCACCACGGGGCAGAGCGACTAATGAAAAACTGTTTTTT
TRBJ2-5	TRBV28	13	once	TRBD1	CASSSRTGETQYF	TGTGCCAGCAGTTCGCGGACAGGGGAGACCCAGTACTTC
TRBJ2-2	TRBV30	16	NA	TRBD1	CACLFRGTGGTGELFF	TGTGCCTGCCTCTTTCGGGGGACAGGTGGCACCGGGGAGCTGTTTTTT
TRBJ2-6	TRBV5-1	16	few	NA	CASSLVQGGGANVLTF	TGCGCCAGCAGCTTGGTACAGGGAGGCGGGGCCAACGTCCTGACTTTC
TRBJ2-5	TRBV14	14	once	TRBD2	CASSQVSGGETQYF	TGTGCCAGCAGCCAAGTTTCGGGGGGAGAGACCCAGTACTTC
TRBJ2-7	TRBV10-3	14	NA	NA	CAIRGRGPTYEQYF	TGTGCCATCAGGGGCAGGGGTCCCACCTACGAGCAGTACTTC